Listed below are T cell receptor beta chains from one sample, sequenced in a study of blood T cell repertoires in COVID-19. Here immunoSEQ multiplex PCR was the method, and the copy in TCRdb shows in-frame clones only, minus some. The sample lists tens of thousands of clones; 75% to 90% were seen once. The sample consisted of peripheral blood. The receptor set was obtained from a man aged 80 or over with active or convalescent COVID-19. The conserved cysteine and the conserved F or W are not part of the CDR3 here. Clone size is stated in some rows and not others, as once, few, many or a class when expanded.

few TRBV2 ASSGSYNSPLH
- TRBV5-1 ASNPLPGNTEAF
- TRBV4-1 ASSQGGGRSSYEQY
once TRBV4-1 ASSQDFSGTYNEQF
once TRBV19 ASSPGGAGGFVQPQH
- TRBV7-9 ASRGGNFGTDTQY
- TRBV27 ASSFGSVFNEQY
- TRBV4-3 ASSQDLGDTQY
- TRBV6-6 ASSLRGTRTGYGYT
- TRBV4-2 ASSRGTSHNEQF
- TRBV10-3 AAGTHTFSGNTIY
- TRBV5-5 ASSPGQNYGYT
- TRBV6-1 ASSAGTGIGGANVLT
- TRBV7-2 ASSLASGTGKLAKNIQY
- TRBV28 ASSPGRSYNSPLH
few TRBV2 ASSEAGTVSGNTIY
once TRBV6-5 ASRETGKNYNEQF
- TRBV6-4 ASSENQGGTQY
- TRBV6-2/TRBV6-3 ASSYLGISGNTIY
- TRBV5-5 ASSAGPYNEQF
- TRBV27 ASSFGQGWGYT
- TRBV3-1/TRBV3-2 ATTGWADTQY
few TRBV19 ASSIATGVMHEQY
- TRBV10-1 ASSETANYGYT
- TRBV24-1 ATRAGQINQPQH
few TRBV5-1 ASTNLDRARPGELF
- TRBV5-6 ASSTHRNTEAF
- TRBV4-1 ASSQPAGGLETQY
- TRBV7-9 ASSFGNSPAGETQY
- TRBV6-5 ASRPTGLYGYT
- TRBV5-1 ASSRDSSNTEAF
once TRBV7-2 ASSQGLGSSSYNEQF
- TRBV5-1 ASSLAQGGRSPLH
- TRBV6-2/TRBV6-3 ASSFTGGADTQY
- TRBV5-4 ASSFGGGTTGELF
- TRBV7-2 ASRPGGSSYEQY
- TRBV7-9 ASTKERGNTIY
few TRBV6-5 ASSYSSVLEQY
- TRBV6-2/TRBV6-3 ASSTSGGNTGELF
once TRBV5-1 ASRDRDTSGNTIY
- TRBV19 ASSIRTSGRNEQF
- TRBV15 ATSRPGLPLGDEQF
- TRBV15 ATSIQGDQPQH
- TRBV14 ASSHSTLYGYT
few TRBV28 ASRGQGLSNQPQH
- TRBV7-9 ASSSGLAGETQY
once TRBV4-2 ASSPRTGRGQPQH
- TRBV4-3 ASSQVSGGAYYGYT
- TRBV6-2/TRBV6-3 ASSSSTSYEQY
- TRBV5-1 ASSLALAGQSYEQY
- TRBV29-1 SVAQDLYGTEAF
once TRBV5-6 ASTAGQGYYEQY
- TRBV7-2 ASSLARASGSSRRSEQF